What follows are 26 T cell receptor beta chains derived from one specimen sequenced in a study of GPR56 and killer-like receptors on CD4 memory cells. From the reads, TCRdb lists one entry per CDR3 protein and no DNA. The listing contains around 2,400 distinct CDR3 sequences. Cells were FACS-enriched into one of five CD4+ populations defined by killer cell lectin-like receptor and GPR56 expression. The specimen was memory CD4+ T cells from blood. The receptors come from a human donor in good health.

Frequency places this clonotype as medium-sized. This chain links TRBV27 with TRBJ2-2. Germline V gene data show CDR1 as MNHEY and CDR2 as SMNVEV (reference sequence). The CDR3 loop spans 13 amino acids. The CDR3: CASSLSFSGELFF.

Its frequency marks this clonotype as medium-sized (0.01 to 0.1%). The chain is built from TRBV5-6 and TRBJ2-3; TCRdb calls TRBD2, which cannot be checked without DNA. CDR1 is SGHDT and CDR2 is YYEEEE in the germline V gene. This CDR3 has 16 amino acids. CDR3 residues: CASSLAGTDFTDTQYF.

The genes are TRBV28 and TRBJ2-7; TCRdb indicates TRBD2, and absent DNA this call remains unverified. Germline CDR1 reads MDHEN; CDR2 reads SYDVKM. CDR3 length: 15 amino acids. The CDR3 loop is CASSSPGLAVYEQYF. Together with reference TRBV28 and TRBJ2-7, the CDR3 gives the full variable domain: DVKVTQSSRYLVKRTGEKVFLECVQDMDHENMFWYRQDPGLGLRLIYFSYDVKMKEKGDIPEGYSVSREKKERFSLILESASTNQTSMYLCASSSPGLAVYEQYFGPGTRLTVT.

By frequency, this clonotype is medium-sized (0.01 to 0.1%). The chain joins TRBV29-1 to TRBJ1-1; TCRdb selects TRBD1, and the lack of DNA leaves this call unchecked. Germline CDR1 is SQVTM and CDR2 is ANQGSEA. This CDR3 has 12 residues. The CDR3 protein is CSVEDPGHLAFF.

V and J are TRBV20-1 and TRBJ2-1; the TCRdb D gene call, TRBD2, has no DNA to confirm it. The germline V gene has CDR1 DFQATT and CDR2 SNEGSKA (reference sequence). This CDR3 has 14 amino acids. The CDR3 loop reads CSAAQAGAYNEQFF.

The CDR3 loop reads CASGIFSGNTIYF. V is TRBV28 and J is TRBJ1-3. Germline CDR1 is MDHEN and CDR2 is SYDVKM. CDR3 length: 13 residues.

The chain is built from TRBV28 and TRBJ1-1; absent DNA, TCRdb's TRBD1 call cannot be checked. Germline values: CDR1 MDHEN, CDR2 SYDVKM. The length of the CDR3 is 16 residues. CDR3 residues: CASSLWSRETGNKAFF.

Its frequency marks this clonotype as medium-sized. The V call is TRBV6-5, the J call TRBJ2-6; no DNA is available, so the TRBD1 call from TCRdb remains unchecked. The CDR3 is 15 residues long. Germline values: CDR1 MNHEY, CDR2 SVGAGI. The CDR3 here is CASRGRVAGANVLTF.

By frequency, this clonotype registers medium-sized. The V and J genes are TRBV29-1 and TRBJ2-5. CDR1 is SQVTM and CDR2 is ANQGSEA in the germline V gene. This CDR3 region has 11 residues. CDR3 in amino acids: CSASAAETQYF.

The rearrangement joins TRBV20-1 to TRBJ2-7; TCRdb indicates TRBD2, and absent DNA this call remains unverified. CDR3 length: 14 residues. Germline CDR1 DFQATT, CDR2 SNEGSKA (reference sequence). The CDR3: CSAGKRGLGNEQYF.

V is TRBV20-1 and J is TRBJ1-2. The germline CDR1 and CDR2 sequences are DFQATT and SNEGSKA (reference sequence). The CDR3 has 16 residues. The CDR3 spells CSARDSTRRTYGGYTF.

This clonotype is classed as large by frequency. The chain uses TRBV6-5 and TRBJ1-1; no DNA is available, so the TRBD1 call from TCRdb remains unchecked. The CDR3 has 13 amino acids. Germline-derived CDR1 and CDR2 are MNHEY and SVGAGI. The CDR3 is CASSYPRAGEAFF.

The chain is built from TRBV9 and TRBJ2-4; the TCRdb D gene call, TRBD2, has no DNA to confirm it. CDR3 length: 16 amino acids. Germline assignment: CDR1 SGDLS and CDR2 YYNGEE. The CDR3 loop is CASSTLAGAERNIQYF.

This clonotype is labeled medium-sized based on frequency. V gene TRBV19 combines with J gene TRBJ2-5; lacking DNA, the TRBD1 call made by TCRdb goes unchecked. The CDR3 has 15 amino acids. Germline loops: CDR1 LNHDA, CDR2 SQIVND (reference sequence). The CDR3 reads CASSGTGRGSETQYF. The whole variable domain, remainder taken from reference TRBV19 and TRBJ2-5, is DGGITQSPKYLFRKEGQNVTLSCEQNLNHDAMYWYRQDPGQGLRLIYYSQIVNDFQKGDIAEGYSVSREKKESFPLTVTSAQKNPTAFYLCASSGTGRGSETQYFGPGTRLLVL.

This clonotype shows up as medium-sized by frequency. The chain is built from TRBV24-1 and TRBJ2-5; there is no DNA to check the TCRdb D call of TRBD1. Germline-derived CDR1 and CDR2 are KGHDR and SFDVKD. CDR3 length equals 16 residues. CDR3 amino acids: CATSDSGTKNLETQYF.

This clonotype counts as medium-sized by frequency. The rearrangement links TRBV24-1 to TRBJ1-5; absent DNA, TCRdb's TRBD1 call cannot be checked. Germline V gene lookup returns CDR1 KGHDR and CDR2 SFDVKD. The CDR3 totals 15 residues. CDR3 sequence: CATSDGRVSNQPQHF.

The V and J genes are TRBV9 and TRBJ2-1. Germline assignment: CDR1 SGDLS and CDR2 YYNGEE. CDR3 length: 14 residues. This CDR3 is CASSVPPGNNEQFF.

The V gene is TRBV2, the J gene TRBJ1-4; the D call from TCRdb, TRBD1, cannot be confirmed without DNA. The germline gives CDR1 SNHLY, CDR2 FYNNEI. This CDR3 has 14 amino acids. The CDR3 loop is CASRSGEGGEKLFF.

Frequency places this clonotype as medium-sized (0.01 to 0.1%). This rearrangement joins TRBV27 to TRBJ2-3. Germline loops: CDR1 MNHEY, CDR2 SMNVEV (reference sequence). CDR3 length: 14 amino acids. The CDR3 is CASAWVSSSDTQYF.

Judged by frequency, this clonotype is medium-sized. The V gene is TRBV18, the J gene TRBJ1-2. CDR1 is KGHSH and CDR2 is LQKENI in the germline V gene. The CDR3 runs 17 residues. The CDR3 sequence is CASSPNDVGRANYGYTF.

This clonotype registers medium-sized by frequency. This CDR3 is CATSDPGTFGGEQYF. The chain combines TRBV24-1 with TRBJ2-7; lacking DNA, the TRBD1 call made by TCRdb goes unchecked. The CDR3 is made up of 15 amino acids. In germline, CDR1 is KGHDR, CDR2 SFDVKD.

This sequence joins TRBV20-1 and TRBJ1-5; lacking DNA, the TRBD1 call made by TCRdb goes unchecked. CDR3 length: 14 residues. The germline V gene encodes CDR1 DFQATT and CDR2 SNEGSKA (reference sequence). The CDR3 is CSAKPGQGNQPQHF.

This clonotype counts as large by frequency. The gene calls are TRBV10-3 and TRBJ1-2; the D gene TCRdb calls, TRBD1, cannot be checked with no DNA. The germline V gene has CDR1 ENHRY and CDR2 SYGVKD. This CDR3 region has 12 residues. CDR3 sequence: CATRGQNYGYTF.

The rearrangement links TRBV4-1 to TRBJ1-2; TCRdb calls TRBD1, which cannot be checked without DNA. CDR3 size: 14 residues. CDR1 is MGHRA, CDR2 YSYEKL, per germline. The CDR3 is CASSQSGQDDGYTF.

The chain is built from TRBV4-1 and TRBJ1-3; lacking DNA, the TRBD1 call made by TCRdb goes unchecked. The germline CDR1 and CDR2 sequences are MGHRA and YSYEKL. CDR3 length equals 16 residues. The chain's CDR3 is CASSQPTAGSGNTIYF.

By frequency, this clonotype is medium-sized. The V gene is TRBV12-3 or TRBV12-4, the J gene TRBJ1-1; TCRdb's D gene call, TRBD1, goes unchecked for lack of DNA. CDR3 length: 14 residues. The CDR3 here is CASSLGQRNTEAFF.